This TCR beta chain was sequenced in a study of vaccination effects on CD4 cells after COVID-19. Expansion with viral peptide pools was applied to antigen-specific CD4+ T cells by the ViraFEST assay prior to sequencing. The culture ran for 10 days before CD4+ T cells were isolated. Participants completed two doses of the BNT162b2 or mRNA-1273 vaccine. Concerning this clone itself: Antigen unknown.

TCRdb keeps only in-frame clones here, not all; method: immunoSEQ multiplex PCR. The sample holds about 15,000 clones, roughly 75% seen once. This receptor was taken from a human donor who received a COVID-19 vaccine. The starting material was CD4+ T cells from PBMCs cultured with HCoV-NL63 spike peptides, obtained after COVID-19 vaccination.

The CDR3, as DNA: TGTGCCAGCAGCCGGGGGACTAGCGGGGGCACAGATACGCAGTATTTT. It encodes CASSRGTSGGTDTQYF. This chain joins TRBV3-1 (or the pseudogene TRBV3-2) and TRBJ2-3, with TRBD2 matching 13 bases. Losses at the gene ends were 4 bases for V and 1 base for J; bases not matched to a gene: 2. Germline lookup yields CDR1 LGHDT and CDR2 YNNKEL (reference sequence). This CDR3 is 16 amino acids long.